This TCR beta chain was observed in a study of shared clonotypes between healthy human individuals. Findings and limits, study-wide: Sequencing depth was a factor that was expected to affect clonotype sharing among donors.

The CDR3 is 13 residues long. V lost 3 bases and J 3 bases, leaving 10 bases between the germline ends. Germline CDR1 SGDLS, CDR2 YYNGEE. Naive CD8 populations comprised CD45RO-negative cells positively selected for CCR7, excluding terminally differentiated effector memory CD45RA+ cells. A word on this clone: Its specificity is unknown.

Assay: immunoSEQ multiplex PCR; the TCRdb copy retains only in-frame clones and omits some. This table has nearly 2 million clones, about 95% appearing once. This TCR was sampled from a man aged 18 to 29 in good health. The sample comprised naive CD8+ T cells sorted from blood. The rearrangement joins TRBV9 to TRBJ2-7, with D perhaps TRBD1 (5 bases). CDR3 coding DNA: TGTGCCAGCAGCGAGGGGTCTGGCTACGAGCAGTACTTC. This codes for CASSEGSGYEQYF.